The rows below give T cell receptor beta chains drawn from one sample of a study of long-term antiretroviral therapy in people with HIV. This table comes from immunoSEQ multiplex PCR, and its TCRdb copy is limited to in-frame clones, with some not included. The sample yields some 21,000 clones, roughly 80% seen once. The material was unsorted PBMCs, obtained 0.2 years after starting antiretroviral therapy. These receptors all come from a woman in her 30s with HIV. Each CDR3 is given with its conserved first and last residue. The D gene is left open where the match is weak. The listing skips clone size in some rows; elsewhere it reads once, few, many or a size class.

cdr3_aa: CASSNTGTGWNEQFF; cdr3_nt: TGTGCCAGTAGTAATACTGGGACAGGGTGGAATGAGCAGTTCTTC; clone_size: -; d_call: TRBD1; v_call: TRBV19; j_call: TRBJ2-1
cdr3_aa: CASSFAGGVMNTEAFF; cdr3_nt: TGTGCCAGCAGCTTCGCAGGGGGTGTTATGAACACTGAAGCTTTCTTT; clone_size: -; d_call: TRBD1; v_call: TRBV5-6; j_call: TRBJ1-1
cdr3_aa: CASSPGQTYGYTF; cdr3_nt: TGCGCCAGCAGCCCAGGACAGACATATGGCTACACCTTC; clone_size: few; d_call: -; v_call: TRBV4-1; j_call: TRBJ1-2
cdr3_aa: CASSFLPIDKLGYTF; cdr3_nt: TGTGCCAGCAGCTTCCTCCCTATCGACAAGCTTGGCTACACCTTC; clone_size: -; d_call: -; v_call: TRBV5-6; j_call: TRBJ1-2
cdr3_aa: CASSEGSTGEQFF; cdr3_nt: TGTGCCAGCAGTGAGGGGAGTACGGGTGAGCAGTTCTTC; clone_size: -; d_call: -; v_call: TRBV6-6; j_call: TRBJ2-1
cdr3_aa: CASSLRRGGSGSYEQYF; cdr3_nt: TGTGCCAGCAGCTTGCGTAGGGGCGGCTCAGGCTCCTACGAGCAGTACTTC; clone_size: -; d_call: -; v_call: TRBV5-6; j_call: TRBJ2-7
cdr3_aa: CASSRPNNSPLHF; cdr3_nt: TGTGCCAGCAGCAGACCCAATAATTCACCCCTCCACTTT; clone_size: -; d_call: -; v_call: TRBV21-1; j_call: TRBJ1-6
cdr3_aa: CASPQDSGANVLTF; cdr3_nt: TGTGCCAGCCCTCAGGACTCTGGGGCCAACGTCCTGACTTTC; clone_size: -; d_call: -; v_call: TRBV6-1; j_call: TRBJ2-6
cdr3_aa: CASSYSEEGYGYTF; cdr3_nt: TGTGCCAGCAGTTACTCAGAGGAGGGCTATGGCTACACCTTC; clone_size: -; d_call: -; v_call: TRBV6-6; j_call: TRBJ1-2
cdr3_aa: CASSQEESGGVKTQYF; cdr3_nt: TGTGCCAGCAGCCAAGAAGAAAGCGGGGGGGTAAAGACCCAGTACTTC; clone_size: -; d_call: TRBD2; v_call: TRBV4-2; j_call: TRBJ2-5
cdr3_aa: CASSYSTGRNTIYF; cdr3_nt: TGTGCCAGCAGTTACTCGACAGGGAGAAACACCATATATTTT; clone_size: -; d_call: TRBD1; v_call: TRBV6-5; j_call: TRBJ1-3
cdr3_aa: CASSWDRDLSSYNSPLHF; cdr3_nt: TGTGCCAGCAGCTGGGACAGGGATCTGTCGTCCTATAATTCACCCCTCCACTTT; clone_size: once; d_call: TRBD1; v_call: TRBV7-9; j_call: TRBJ1-6
cdr3_aa: CASSPPGVANYGYTF; cdr3_nt: TGTGCCAGCAGTCCGCCGGGGGTCGCTAACTATGGCTACACCTTC; clone_size: -; d_call: -; v_call: TRBV6-5; j_call: TRBJ1-2
cdr3_aa: CASSSGQGAKYGYTF; cdr3_nt: TGCGCCAGCAGCTCCGGACAGGGGGCAAAGTATGGCTACACCTTC; clone_size: -; d_call: TRBD1; v_call: TRBV5-1; j_call: TRBJ1-2
cdr3_aa: CASSSAYEQYF; cdr3_nt: TGTGCCAGCAGCTCAGCCTACGAGCAGTACTTC; clone_size: few; d_call: -; v_call: TRBV5-8; j_call: TRBJ2-7
cdr3_aa: CASGLLAEQFF; cdr3_nt: TGTGCTAGTGGTTTGTTGGCTGAGCAGTTCTTC; clone_size: -; d_call: -; v_call: TRBV12-5; j_call: TRBJ2-1
cdr3_aa: CASSLRRDLTDTQYF; cdr3_nt: TGTGCCAGCAGCTTGAGGAGGGATCTTACAGATACGCAGTATTTT; clone_size: -; d_call: -; v_call: TRBV5-6; j_call: TRBJ2-3
cdr3_aa: CAWSVRGEAFF; cdr3_nt: TGTGCCTGGAGTGTACGGGGCGAAGCTTTCTTT; clone_size: -; d_call: -; v_call: TRBV30; j_call: TRBJ1-1
cdr3_aa: CASSFGQGAETQYF; cdr3_nt: TGTGCCAGCAGCTTCGGACAGGGGGCCGAGACCCAGTACTTC; clone_size: -; d_call: TRBD1; v_call: TRBV5-6; j_call: TRBJ2-5
cdr3_aa: CASSLAGSVSYGYTF; cdr3_nt: TGCGCCAGCAGCTTGGCAGGGTCGGTCTCTTATGGCTACACCTTC; clone_size: once; d_call: -; v_call: TRBV5-1; j_call: TRBJ1-2
cdr3_aa: CASSSGTGGSGYTF; cdr3_nt: TGTGCCAGCAGCTCCGGGACAGGGGGCTCTGGCTACACCTTC; clone_size: once; d_call: TRBD1; v_call: TRBV7-3; j_call: TRBJ1-2
cdr3_aa: CASSFSASSSYAFF; cdr3_nt: TGTGCCAGCAGCTTTTCTGCTAGTTCTTCTTATGCTTTCTTT; clone_size: -; d_call: -; v_call: TRBV11-3; j_call: TRBJ1-1
cdr3_aa: CASSLDPTVGNEQFF; cdr3_nt: TGTGCCAGCAGCTTGGATCCTACGGTAGGCAATGAGCAGTTCTTC; clone_size: -; d_call: -; v_call: TRBV5-6; j_call: TRBJ2-1
cdr3_aa: CASSQVRQGADPGELFF; cdr3_nt: TGTGCCAGCAGCCAAGTCCGCCAAGGGGCAGACCCCGGGGAGCTGTTTTTT; clone_size: -; d_call: -; v_call: TRBV4-2; j_call: TRBJ2-2
cdr3_aa: CASSVTATSNEQFF; cdr3_nt: TGTGCCAGCAGCGTAACGGCTACCTCCAATGAGCAGTTCTTC; clone_size: once; d_call: -; v_call: TRBV9; j_call: TRBJ2-1
cdr3_aa: CASRDRGWTEAFF; cdr3_nt: TGTGCCAGTAGGGACAGGGGTTGGACTGAAGCTTTCTTT; clone_size: -; d_call: TRBD1; v_call: TRBV19; j_call: TRBJ1-1
cdr3_aa: CASSQTGAAERYGYTF; cdr3_nt: TGTGCCAGCTCTCAGACGGGGGCAGCCGAGCGCTATGGCTACACCTTC; clone_size: -; d_call: -; v_call: TRBV18; j_call: TRBJ1-2
cdr3_aa: CASSLGGPDNSNQPQHF; cdr3_nt: TGTGCCAGCAGCTTAGGTGGGCCAGACAATAGCAATCAGCCCCAGCATTTT; clone_size: -; d_call: -; v_call: TRBV7-8; j_call: TRBJ1-5
cdr3_aa: CASSSQGAIGTGELFF; cdr3_nt: TGTGCCAGCAGCTCCCAGGGGGCTATAGGCACCGGGGAGCTGTTTTTT; clone_size: once; d_call: TRBD1; v_call: TRBV11-2; j_call: TRBJ2-2
cdr3_aa: CASSQTRTGSGTEAFF; cdr3_nt: TGTGCCAGCAGCCAGACTCGGACAGGGTCGGGGACTGAAGCTTTCTTT; clone_size: -; d_call: TRBD1; v_call: TRBV7-2; j_call: TRBJ1-1
cdr3_aa: CASSWGTGELFF; cdr3_nt: TGTGCCAGTAGTTGGGGAACCGGGGAGCTGTTTTTT; clone_size: -; d_call: -; v_call: TRBV19; j_call: TRBJ2-2
cdr3_aa: CASSLNRGHTDTQYF; cdr3_nt: TGCGCCAGCAGCTTAAACAGGGGCCACACAGATACGCAGTATTTT; clone_size: -; d_call: TRBD1; v_call: TRBV5-1; j_call: TRBJ2-3
cdr3_aa: CASSLEWGRETQYF; cdr3_nt: TGCGCCAGCAGCTTGGAATGGGGGCGGGAGACCCAGTACTTC; clone_size: -; d_call: -; v_call: TRBV5-1; j_call: TRBJ2-5
cdr3_aa: CASGRGAYTDTQYF; cdr3_nt: TGTGCTAGTGGTCGGGGAGCTTACACAGATACGCAGTATTTT; clone_size: -; d_call: -; v_call: TRBV12-5; j_call: TRBJ2-3
cdr3_aa: CSARSGDTQYF; cdr3_nt: TGCAGCGCCCGCAGTGGAGATACGCAGTATTTT; clone_size: -; d_call: -; v_call: TRBV29-1; j_call: TRBJ2-3
cdr3_aa: CASNEGGWTEAFF; cdr3_nt: TGTGCCAGCAATGAGGGGGGGTGGACTGAAGCTTTCTTT; clone_size: -; d_call: -; v_call: TRBV6-1; j_call: TRBJ1-1
cdr3_aa: CASSLEGTGEGSGYTF; cdr3_nt: TGCGCCAGCAGCTTGGAGGGGACAGGGGAAGGCTCTGGCTACACCTTC; clone_size: -; d_call: TRBD1; v_call: TRBV5-1; j_call: TRBJ1-2
cdr3_aa: CASSVTGSGYTF; cdr3_nt: TGTGCCAGCAGCGTAACAGGGTCAGGCTACACCTTC; clone_size: -; d_call: -; v_call: TRBV7-6; j_call: TRBJ1-2
cdr3_aa: CASSSNLQGSAFF; cdr3_nt: TGTGCCAGCAGTTCAAACTTACAGGGTTCAGCTTTCTTT; clone_size: -; d_call: -; v_call: TRBV28; j_call: TRBJ1-1
cdr3_aa: CASSLDFIANTEAFF; cdr3_nt: TGTGCCAGCAGCTTGGATTTTATCGCGAACACTGAAGCTTTCTTT; clone_size: -; d_call: -; v_call: TRBV5-4; j_call: TRBJ1-1
cdr3_aa: CASSQRTWTASTDTQYF; cdr3_nt: TGCGCCAGCAGCCAAAGAACCTGGACCGCTAGCACAGATACGCAGTATTTT; clone_size: -; d_call: -; v_call: TRBV4-1; j_call: TRBJ2-3
cdr3_aa: CASSPGERGLRETQYF; cdr3_nt: TGTGCCAGCTCCCCCGGGGAGCGGGGCCTCCGGGAGACCCAGTACTTC; clone_size: -; d_call: TRBD2; v_call: TRBV18; j_call: TRBJ2-5
cdr3_aa: CASSLAGTGGNEQFF; cdr3_nt: TGCGCCAGCAGCTTGGCGGGGACAGGGGGCAATGAGCAGTTCTTC; clone_size: -; d_call: TRBD1; v_call: TRBV5-1; j_call: TRBJ2-1
cdr3_aa: CASRDPGGHLNEQFF; cdr3_nt: TGTGCCAGCAGGGACCCGGGGGGCCACTTGAATGAGCAGTTCTTC; clone_size: once; d_call: -; v_call: TRBV6-1; j_call: TRBJ2-1
cdr3_aa: CASSLVRTGLYDYGYTF; cdr3_nt: TGTGCCAGCAGCTTAGTCCGGACAGGGTTGTATGACTATGGCTACACCTTC; clone_size: -; d_call: TRBD1; v_call: TRBV7-2; j_call: TRBJ1-2
cdr3_aa: CASSPYKGNEQFF; cdr3_nt: TGTGCCAGCAGCCCGTACAAAGGCAATGAGCAGTTCTTC; clone_size: -; d_call: -; v_call: TRBV5-8; j_call: TRBJ2-1
cdr3_aa: CASSPRRSEAFF; cdr3_nt: TGTGCCAGCTCACCAAGGAGAAGTGAAGCTTTCTTT; clone_size: -; d_call: -; v_call: TRBV18; j_call: TRBJ1-1
cdr3_aa: CASSSWDENEKLFF; cdr3_nt: TGTGCCAGCAGCAGCTGGGACGAAAATGAAAAACTGTTTTTT; clone_size: -; d_call: -; v_call: TRBV7-8; j_call: TRBJ1-4
cdr3_aa: CSVEEGKNTEAFF; cdr3_nt: TGCAGCGTTGAAGAGGGAAAGAACACTGAAGCTTTCTTT; clone_size: -; d_call: -; v_call: TRBV29-1; j_call: TRBJ1-1
cdr3_aa: CASSDAGVVYGYTF; cdr3_nt: TGCGCCAGCAGTGATGCCGGGGTAGTCTATGGCTACACCTTC; clone_size: -; d_call: -; v_call: TRBV10-2; j_call: TRBJ1-2
cdr3_aa: CASSSRQGALQFF; cdr3_nt: TGTGCCAGCAGCTCTCGACAGGGGGCCTTGCAGTTCTTC; clone_size: few; d_call: TRBD1; v_call: TRBV5-5; j_call: TRBJ2-1
cdr3_aa: CASSVTAPSAF; cdr3_nt: TGTGCCAGCAGCGTTACAGCCCCAAGCGCCTTT; clone_size: -; d_call: -; v_call: TRBV9; j_call: TRBJ1-1
cdr3_aa: CASSVRRLWETQYF; cdr3_nt: TGTGCCAGCAGCGTAAGGAGGCTCTGGGAGACCCAGTACTTC; clone_size: -; d_call: -; v_call: TRBV9; j_call: TRBJ2-5
cdr3_aa: CASREGQNTEAFF; cdr3_nt: TGTGCCAGTAGGGAGGGACAGAACACTGAAGCTTTCTTT; clone_size: -; d_call: -; v_call: TRBV19; j_call: TRBJ1-1
cdr3_aa: CASSPGQGTTDTQYF; cdr3_nt: TGTGCCAGCAGCCCGGGACAGGGAACGACAGATACGCAGTATTTT; clone_size: -; d_call: TRBD1; v_call: TRBV7-9; j_call: TRBJ2-3
cdr3_aa: CASCPPPDQETQYF; cdr3_nt: TGTGCCAGCTGCCCCCCCCCAGACCAAGAGACCCAGTACTTC; clone_size: -; d_call: -; v_call: TRBV7-2; j_call: TRBJ2-5
cdr3_aa: CASSFRGKGGELFF; cdr3_nt: TGTGCCAGCAGCTTCCGAGGGAAAGGCGGGGAGCTGTTTTTT; clone_size: -; d_call: -; v_call: TRBV11-3; j_call: TRBJ2-2